This T cell receptor (beta chain) was identified in a study of blood T cell repertoires in COVID-19. In the study overall: T cells, B-cell-depleted T cells, or PBMCs supplied cDNA or gDNA.

As processed by the authors: Reference gene primer amplification yielded estimated nucleated cell counts. Libraries were prepared by immunoSEQ multiplex PCR; TCRdb keeps only in-frame clonotypes and omits some of them. The V and J calls and the clone size are those of that table, but D and trimming were determined from the DNA. This sample has about 250,000 clones, with around 79% found just once. V lost 2 bases and J 4 bases, leaving 17 bases between the germline ends. Looked up from germline, CDR1 is MNHEY and CDR2 is SVGAGI. The CDR3 is made up of 16 amino acids. This chain joins TRBV6-5 and TRBJ1-1, with a possible D match to TRBD1 (5 bases). Sequencing was done on a sample of peripheral blood. This TCR was recovered from a woman aged 80 or over with acute or convalescent COVID-19. CDR3 protein: CASSYPRGAVGTEAFF. CDR3 bases: TGTGCCAGCAGTTACCCGCGTGGGGCGGTTGGCACTGAAGCTTTCTTT.